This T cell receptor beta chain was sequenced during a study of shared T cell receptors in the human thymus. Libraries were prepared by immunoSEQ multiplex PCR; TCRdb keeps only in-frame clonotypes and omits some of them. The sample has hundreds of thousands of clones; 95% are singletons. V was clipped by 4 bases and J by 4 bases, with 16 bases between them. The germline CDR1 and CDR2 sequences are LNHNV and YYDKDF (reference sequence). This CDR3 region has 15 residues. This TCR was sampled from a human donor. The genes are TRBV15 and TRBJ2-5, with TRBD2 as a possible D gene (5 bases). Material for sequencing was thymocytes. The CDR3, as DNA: TGTGCCACCAGCATATGTCGGGGATTCCGAGAGACCCAGTACTTC. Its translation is CATSICRGFRETQYF.